This record covers a single TCR beta chain. What antigen it recognizes has not been identified. Per-nucleotide qualities are absent, and no much larger clonotype sits a single base away. The data are from a study of PD-L1 blockade in urothelial cancer (dated by TCRdb to 2016 to 2017). Regarding the study in general: Therapy was started in about 2014 for all patients, and atezolizumab 1,200 mg was administered intravenously every 3 weeks. Twenty-five of 29 patients were identified as males with urothelial cancer of bladder origin, and a prior smoking history was reported by 18 of 29 patients. Patients had an ECOG performance status of 0 or 1 and had received between 0 and 3 prior chemotherapy regimens. Blood samples were analyzed at two time points: 3 weeks after treatment start (second dose) and 6 weeks after treatment start. Blood samples gave median yields of 141,255 T cells and 82,636 unique TCRs, along with a median clonality of around 0.08. The study was an exploratory multi-omic analysis of somatic, immune and clinical correlates of response to PD-L1 blockade with atezolizumab in urothelial cancer. Pretreatment tumor samples, along with matched peripheral blood serially collected before and after atezolizumab treatment, were subjected to TCR sequencing. Durable clinical benefit meant progression-free survival longer than 6 months, and TCR features were also tested against progression-free and overall survival. In the same patients who had TCR sequencing, pretreatment tumors also underwent whole exome sequencing and RNA sequencing. Fewer than ten patients reached durable clinical benefit, while 15 to 20 patients did not. Over 28 patients had pretreatment blood TCR-seq, some 25 had at least one posttreatment blood collection, and some 25 had tumor TCR-seq. The research as a whole found: Patients with durable benefit showed greater expansion of tumor-associated TCR clones in peripheral blood 3 weeks after starting treatment (n = 22, p = 0.022). Because of the small sample size (n ≈ 30) and the many exploratory analyses performed, the results are intended to be regarded as hypothesis-generating. Improved progression-free and overall survival was associated with having pretreatment peripheral blood TCR clonality below the median.

A total of 25 to 30 patients with locally advanced or metastatic urothelial carcinoma, treated at Memorial Sloan Kettering on a trial protocol, made up the cohort. Peripheral blood mononuclear cells were collected from each patient pretreatment and during treatment, giving between 1 and 8 total time points per patient. The Qiagen DNeasy Blood extraction kit was used to purify genomic DNA from total PBMCs and tumor samples. Collected pretreatment and during treatment, PBMCs were isolated and stored as previously described. Each PCR received spiked-in synthetic TCR analog templates so that absolute template abundance could be estimated from read counts. The immunoSEQ assay was used to amplify TCRbeta CDR3 regions from genomic DNA with bias-controlled V and J gene primers. Sequencing of rearranged TCRbeta segments was done at approximately 20X coverage. The study's processing was this. Clustering was used to correct sequencing errors, and CDR3s were annotated against IMGT to assign V, D and J genes. Downstream analyses used only productive TCRbeta rearrangements and left out out-of-frame or stop-codon sequences. Clonality was computed as one minus Shannon entropy normalized by the log of the number of unique productive sequences. Fisher's exact test with Benjamini-Hochberg correction, using a cutoff of adjusted p below 0.01, was how clones that differed between time points or between blood and tumor were identified. What TCRdb holds here is the immuneACCESS table cut down to in-frame rearrangements. Part of the clones is not present; checked against another copy, under half of the missing clones reflect an unresolved V gene, and the others are unexplained. That table supplies the V and J calls and clone size; D and trimming were determined from the DNA. For this sample the table gives some 35,000 clones, of which over 75% were detected only once. The ten largest account for roughly 8% of the sample.

The material was PBMCs, obtained around atezolizumab (anti-PD-L1) treatment. The receptor comes from a man aged 70-80 years with urothelial cancer.

The CDR3 protein: CASRSGNTGGIKVEQYF. Here is the DNA: TGTGCCAGCAGATCTGGGAACACAGGGGGCATAAAAGTCGAGCAGTACTTC. The V and J genes are TRBV27 and TRBJ2-7, with 9 junctional bases fitting TRBD1. As encoded in the germline V gene (reference sequence), CDR1 is MNHEY while CDR2 is SMNVEV. At the junction V is shortened by 6 bases and J by 6 bases; bases outside the gene matches: 18. Spanning cysteine to phenylalanine, the CDR3 consists of 17 amino acids. Kept here is only the CDR3 DNA, which spans 51 bases and is read in frame from base 1.